The 14 T cell receptor beta chains reported below all come from one sample, sequenced in a study of tumor and adjacent non-tumor tissue in lung cancer. This sample's RNA came from whole unsorted tissue. The normal lung tissue was taken more than 3 cm from the tumor edge. The library came from three nested PCR rounds adapted from ARM-PCR protocols. MiXCR was run by TCRdb on the multiplex PCR reads, yielding one entry per CDR3 protein. Seen here are 90,000 to 100,000 distinct CDR3 sequences, less than 85% observed once, and the top ten hold approximately 28%. Specimen: distant non-tumor lung tissue. Receptor source: a man aged 55 to 70 with small cell lung cancer.

The rearrangement joins TRBV7-3 to TRBJ2-1, with no clear D. The germline V gene encodes CDR1 SGHTA and CDR2 FQGTGA. V lost 3 bases to trimming and J lost 0 bases, with 9 bases between them. The CDR3 is 15 amino acids. CDR3 in amino acids: CASSFGGSSYNEQFF. The CDR3 DNA follows: TGTGCCAGCAGCTTCGGCGGAAGCTCCTACAATGAGCAGTTCTTC.

On this clonotype itself: The CDR3 does not end in the conserved phenylalanine or tryptophan, so this is likely a read error. The chain joins TRBV12-3 or TRBV12-4 to TRBJ2-2; the D gene is possibly TRBD1 (6 bases). CDR3 length: 15 amino acids. The CDR3: CASSFSGTNTWELFC. The CDR3 coding sequence is TGTGCCAGCAGTTTCTCTGGGACAAACACCTGGGAGCTGTTTTGT.

A note on this clonotype: No conserved phenylalanine or tryptophan ends this CDR3, so it is likely a read error. The chain couples TRBV4-1 to TRBJ2-7, with a possible D match to TRBD2 (6 bases). V gave up 1 base and J gave up 8 bases, with 21 bases separating them. The CDR3 is 16 amino acids. CDR1 MGHRA and CDR2 YSYEKL come from the germline V gene. In DNA, the CDR3 is TGCGCCAGCAGCCAAGTTTTGTCGGGACTTCCCCCGAAGCAGTACTCC. It encodes CASSQVLSGLPPKQYS.

As concerns this clonotype: A much larger clone sits a single nucleotide away, making a read error possible. The chain recombines TRBV5-1 with TRBJ1-1; no clear D. Germline V CDR1 and CDR2: SGHRS, YFSETQ. This CDR3 region has 14 residues. The CDR3 nucleotides read TGCGCCAGCAGCTTGGTCGGGTCACACACTGAAGCTTACTTT. It is translated as CASSLVGSHTEAYF.

The chain recombines TRBV12-3 or TRBV12-4 with TRBJ2-3; no reliable D call. The CDR3 has 13 residues. V dropped 5 bases and J dropped 8 bases, with 14 bases sitting between them. CDR3 in amino acids: CASSRARAGTQYF. The CDR3 nucleotides read TGTGCCAGCAGTCGGGCGCGCGCAGGTACGCAGTATTTT.

This clonotype has just one count. At one end the junction does not follow the germline gene, possibly because of a read error. The chain links TRBV4-1 to TRBJ2-7; TRBD2 matches 8 bases. The germline CDR1 and CDR2 sequences are MGHRA and YSYEKL. This CDR3 is 16 amino acids long. The CDR3 bases are TGCGCCGGCAGCCAAGCCCTATCTGGACTAGCTCTCGAGCAGTACTTC. Translated: CAGSQALSGLALEQYF.

The chain couples TRBV6-5 to TRBJ2-7, with 11 nucleotides matching TRBD1. CDR1 MNHEY and CDR2 SVGAGI come from the germline V gene. The length of the CDR3 is 14 residues. V lost 10 bases to trimming and J lost 7 bases; unmatched junction nucleotides: 12. DNA for the CDR3: TGTGCCATTGCAACCGGGACAGGGGGAGTTGAGCAGTACTTC. Its translation: CAIATGTGGVEQYF.

The chain carries TRBV5-5 and TRBJ2-3; a possible D gene is TRBD2 (5 bases). CDR1 SGHKS and CDR2 YYEKEE come from the germline V gene (reference sequence). V was pared by 2 bases and J by 14 bases, with 24 bases between. The CDR3 loop spans 15 amino acids. The CDR3: CASSLEGPSTDALYF. The CDR3 DNA reads as TGTGCCAGCAGCTTAGAGGGCCCTAGCACAGATGCGCTGTATTTT.

V and J are TRBV6-5 and TRBJ2-1; TRBD2 matches 11 bases. The CDR3 consists of 17 residues. Germline CDR1 and CDR2: MNHEY and SVGAGI. The CDR3 region is CARSYSIWGLADSEQFF. CDR3 DNA sequence: TGTGCTAGAAGTTACTCGATCTGGGGACTAGCGGACAGTGAGCAGTTCTTC.

Ten or more counts support this clonotype. The chain recombines TRBV28 with TRBJ2-1; tentative D call: TRBD1 (6 bases). Germline V lookup: CDR1 MDHEN, CDR2 SYDVKM. The ends were cut back, 5 bases at V and 9 bases at J, with 14 bases in the middle. CDR3 length: 13 residues. The CDR3 reads CASSTTGLGEQFF. In DNA form, the CDR3 reads TGTGCCAGCAGTACCACAGGGCTAGGTGAGCAGTTCTTC. Full variable domain (rest looked up from reference TRBV28 and TRBJ2-1): DVKVTQSSRYLVKRTGEKVFLECVQDMDHENMFWYRQDPGLGLRLIYFSYDVKMKEKGDIPEGYSVSREKKERFSLILESASTNQTSMYLCASSTTGLGEQFFGPGTRLTVL.

The rearrangement uses TRBV6-1 and TRBJ2-7, with unresolved D. Germline values: CDR1 MNHNS, CDR2 SASEGT. CDR3 length: 12 residues. The CDR3: CASSEKVYEQCV. The CDR3 DNA sequence: TGTGCTAGCAGTGAAAAGGTGTACGAGCAGTGCGTC.

Notes on this clonotype: No conserved phenylalanine or tryptophan ends this CDR3, so it is likely a read error. The DNA is omitted, as the CDR3 cannot be located on it reliably, and the CDR3 follows TCRdb's listing. This sequence joins TRBV11-2 and TRBJ2-1; no check of the table's D call, TRBD2, against the DNA was made. Germline-derived CDR1 and CDR2 are SGHAT and FQNNGV. Inclusive of both ends, the CDR3 amounts to 13 amino acids. CDR3 sequence: CASSSLTSGPQFL.

About this clonotype itself: At one end the junction does not follow the germline gene, possibly because of a read error. CDR3 nucleotide sequence: TGTGCCAGCAGCTCACAGGGGGCAAAGACCCAGTATTTC. This codes for CASSSQGAKTQYF. The chain has TRBV5-6 and TRBJ2-5, with TRBD1 matching over 9 bases. This CDR3 is 13 amino acids long. Germline V CDR1 and CDR2: SGHDT, YYEEEE. The full variable domain, completed using reference TRBV5-6 and TRBJ2-5, is DAGVTQSPTHLIKTRGQQVTLRCSPKSGHDTVSWYQQALGQGPQFIFQYYEEEERQRGNFPDRFSGHQFPNYSSELNVNALLLGDSALYLCASSSQGAKTQYFGPGTRLLVL.

The V and J genes are TRBV5-5 and TRBJ2-5; 7 bases are a match to TRBD1. This CDR3 contains 16 residues. CDR1 is SGHKS, CDR2 YYEKEE, per germline (reference sequence). V lost 4 bases and J lost 5; bases outside the gene matches: 14. The CDR3 region is CASSPNSGTAKETQYF. The CDR3 nucleotides read TGTGCCAGCAGCCCCAACTCCGGGACAGCCAAGGAGACCCAGTACTTC.